The 29 T cell receptor beta chains below come from one sample, sequenced in a study of blood T cell repertoires in COVID-19 (dated by TCRdb to 2018 to 2020). The library came from the immunoSEQ multiplex PCR assay. The table was pulled from immuneACCESS by TCRdb, which kept in-frame rearrangements only. Such tables lose some clones; where checked, under half of the loss comes from unresolved V genes, and the rest has no known cause. Here the sample has 110,000 to 150,000 clones; around 80% occur a single time. The top ten clonotypes cover around 5.5% of the sample. The sequenced sample consisted of PBMCs or T cells enriched from blood (not recorded which). The receptor source for this set is a woman aged 45-65 years who had recovered from COVID-19.

The chain has TRBV19 and TRBJ1-2; a weak D match, TRBD1 (5 bases). Looked up from germline, CDR1 is LNHDA and CDR2 is SQIVND (reference sequence). The germline V and J ends were trimmed by 7 bases and 4 bases, with 16 bases remaining between them. The CDR3 covers 14 residues. The CDR3 DNA is TGTGCCAGTATTTCGCGGGGGACCCCCTATGGCTACACCTTC. Amino acid sequence: CASISRGTPYGYTF.

This chain joins TRBV6-1 and TRBJ1-2; 8 bases line up with TRBD1. The length of the CDR3 is 18 residues. J lost 3 bases, V lost 1 base, and 13 bases had no gene match. CDR1 is MNHNS and CDR2 is SASEGT in the germline V gene. The CDR3 nucleotides read TGTGCCAGCAGTGAAGAGGGAGGGCAGGGGGCAACCTACTATGGCTACACCTTC. It is translated as CASSEEGGQGATYYGYTF.

This clone was seen a single time. Here the CDR3 reads CASSGSSGGREQFF. As DNA, the CDR3 is TGCGCCAGCAGTGGGTCCAGCGGGGGGCGTGAGCAGTTCTTC. V gene TRBV10-1 combines with J gene TRBJ2-1; 9 bases are a match to TRBD2. CDR3 size: 14 residues. Germline V CDR1 and CDR2: WNHNN, SYGVQD (reference sequence). Trimming took 4 bases from V and 9 from J; bases not matched to a gene: 7.

The chain combines TRBV10-3 with TRBJ2-7, with D perhaps matching TRBD1 (5 bases). Germline lookup yields CDR1 ENHRY and CDR2 SYGVKD. Trimming cost V 2 bases and J 3 bases, with 11 bases left between them. This CDR3 spans 14 amino acids. CDR3 loop: CAISEGRTIYEQYV. The DNA of the CDR3 is TGTGCCATCAGTGAGGGGCGGACAATCTACGAGCAGTACGTC.

CDR3 in DNA: TGTGCCAGCAGCCTCAAGCTGGGACAGGGACGGGACCAGCCCCAGCATTTT. As protein: CASSLKLGQGRDQPQHF. The genes are TRBV28 and TRBJ1-5; 9 nucleotides line up with TRBD1. Germline loops: CDR1 MDHEN, CDR2 SYDVKM. The CDR3 totals 17 residues. V gave up 6 bases and J gave up 7 bases; unmatched junction bases: 16.

CDR3 amino acids: CASSLLTGGETQYF. The CDR3 coding sequence is TGCGCCAGCAGCCTATTGACAGGAGGCGAGACCCAGTACTTC. This chain uses TRBV5-1 with TRBJ2-5, with D perhaps TRBD1 (6 bases). The CDR3 has 14 residues. Germline CDR1 and CDR2: SGHRS and YFSETQ. Trimming pared 4 bases from V and 5 bases from J, leaving 15 bases between. The full variable domain, completed using reference TRBV5-1 and TRBJ2-5, is KAGVTQTPRYLIKTRGQQVTLSCSPISGHRSVSWYQQTPGQGLQFLFEYFSETQRNKGNFPGRFSGRQFSNSRSEMNVSTLELGDSALYLCASSLLTGGETQYFGPGTRLLVL.

The sample holds one count of this clone. The V gene is TRBV11-1, the J gene TRBJ1-1, with a tentative D call TRBD1 (5 bases). The germline V and J ends were trimmed by 5 bases and 1 base, with 11 bases remaining between them. In germline, CDR1 is SGHAT, CDR2 FQDESV (reference sequence). The CDR3 is 14 amino acids. The DNA of the CDR3 is TGTGCCAGCAGCCTACTACAGGAGAACACTGAAGCTTTCTTT. Its protein product is CASSLLQENTEAFF.

J is TRBJ2-3 and V is TRBV5-1; TRBD2 matches 10 bases. This CDR3 is built from 16 residues. Germline CDR1 reads SGHRS; CDR2 reads YFSETQ. After removal of 5 bases from V and 3 bases from J, the junction contained 9 bases not matched to a gene. The CDR3 DNA sequence: TGCGCCAGCAGTTCGGGAGCGGGGGGGCGGACAGATACGCAGTATTTT. Amino acid sequence: CASSSGAGGRTDTQYF.

The chain combines TRBV27 with TRBJ1-2; D is unresolved. V was pared by 4 bases and J by 4 bases, with 7 bases between. This CDR3 is built from 12 residues. CDR1 and CDR2 (germline): MNHEY, SMNVEV (reference sequence). DNA for the CDR3: TGTGCCAGCAGTTCGGGTCGCTATGGCTACACCTTC. Protein product: CASSSGRYGYTF.

The chain combines TRBV3-1 (or the pseudogene TRBV3-2) with TRBJ1-4; D unresolved. CDR1 LGHDT and CDR2 YNNKEL come from the germline V gene (reference sequence). The V and J ends lost 3 bases and 7 bases respectively, with 18 bases between them. CDR3 length: 16 residues. CDR3: CASSHLTYQRGEKLFF. CDR3 coding DNA: TGTGCCAGCAGCCACCTAACCTACCAACGGGGTGAAAAACTGTTTTTT.

V is TRBV28 and J is TRBJ2-3; perhaps TRBD2 as D (5 bases). This CDR3 region has 13 residues. Germline V gene lookup returns CDR1 MDHEN and CDR2 SYDVKM. Trimming left V 2 bases short and J 5 bases short, with 8 bases between. CDR3 amino acids: CASSLNRGDTQYF. As DNA, the CDR3 is TGTGCCAGCAGTTTAAACCGGGGAGATACGCAGTATTTT.

The rearrangement uses TRBV30 and TRBJ2-1; no reliable D call. Between the trimmed V and J ends, which lost 3 bases and 0 bases, there was a span of 15 bases. CDR3 length: 16 residues. Germline-derived CDR1 and CDR2 are GTSNPN and SVGIG (reference sequence). The CDR3 nucleotides read TGTGCCTGGAGGAAAGTGAGGTCGAGCTCCTACAATGAGCAGTTCTTC. Translated: CAWRKVRSSSYNEQFF. Variable domain in full (rest from reference TRBV30 and TRBJ2-1): SQTIHQWPATLVQPVGSPLSLECTVEGTSNPNLYWYRQAAGRGLQLLFYSVGIGQISSEVPQNLSASRPQDRQFILSSKKLLLSDSGFYLCAWRKVRSSSYNEQFFGPGTRLTVL.

The chain has TRBV5-4 and TRBJ1-1; 8 positions agree with TRBD1. The CDR3 is 15 amino acids. Germline V gives CDR1 SGHNT, CDR2 YYREEE (reference sequence). The V gene end was trimmed by 4 bases and the J gene end by 1 base; junction bases not matched to a gene: 6. In DNA, the CDR3 is TGTGCCAGCAGCCCTGGGGGGACAGGGAACACTGAAGCTTTCTTT. It translates to CASSPGGTGNTEAFF. Based on the CDR3 plus reference TRBV5-4 and TRBJ1-1, the full variable domain is ETGVTQSPTHLIKTRGQQVTLRCSSQSGHNTVSWYQQALGQGPQFIFQYYREEENGRGNFPPRFSGLQFPNYSSELNVNALELDDSALYLCASSPGGTGNTEAFFGQGTRLTVV.

The chain carries TRBV7-9 and TRBJ1-4, with TRBD1 matching 7 bases. Germline V gene lookup returns CDR1 SEHNR and CDR2 FQNEAQ (reference sequence). This CDR3 region has 15 residues. V lost 1 base, J lost 10 bases, and 9 bases stayed unmatched. The CDR3 DNA reads as TGTGCCAGCAGCTTAGAGGCAGGGGGTAGGGGAAAACTGTTTTTT. It codes for CASSLEAGGRGKLFF. The whole variable domain, remainder taken from reference TRBV7-9 and TRBJ1-4, is DTGVSQNPRHKITKRGQNVTFRCDPISEHNRLYWYRQTLGQGPEFLTYFQNEAQLEKSRLLSDRFSAERPKGSFSTLEIQRTEQGDSAMYLCASSLEAGGRGKLFFGSGTQLSVL.

The chain links TRBV28 to TRBJ1-1; D is undetermined. CDR3 length: 15 amino acids. Trimming took off 4 bases at V and 1 base at J, with 13 bases between the two ends. The germline CDR1 and CDR2 sequences are MDHEN and SYDVKM. The CDR3 loop is CASSSSGLGNTEAFF. The CDR3, as DNA: TGTGCCAGCAGTTCCTCTGGACTGGGGAACACTGAAGCTTTCTTT.

Here the CDR3 reads CASSRQVYQPQHF. CDR3 nucleotide sequence: TGTGCCAGTAGCCGACAGGTTTATCAGCCCCAGCATTTT. The V call is TRBV19, the J call TRBJ1-5, with a possible D match to TRBD1 (6 bases). Trimming removed 6 bases at V and 5 bases at J, with 11 bases between. The CDR3 contains 13 residues. Germline V gene sequence: CDR1 LNHDA, CDR2 SQIVND (reference sequence). Variable domain in full (rest from reference TRBV19 and TRBJ1-5): DGGITQSPKYLFRKEGQNVTLSCEQNLNHDAMYWYRQDPGQGLRLIYYSQIVNDFQKGDIAEGYSVSREKKESFPLTVTSAQKNPTAFYLCASSRQVYQPQHFGDGTRLSIL.

This clone was seen a handful of times. The chain joins TRBV19 to TRBJ1-4; D gene unclear. V lost 5 bases and J lost 7, with 17 bases in between. From germline, CDR1 is LNHDA and CDR2 SQIVND (reference sequence). The CDR3 totals 15 residues. CDR3 in DNA: TGTGCCAGTAGTCGCGAGGACGCCGGGAGTGAAAAACTGTTTTTT. This codes for CASSREDAGSEKLFF.

V usage is TRBV10-3 and J usage is TRBJ1-5; weak D call: TRBD1 (6 bases). CDR1 is ENHRY and CDR2 is SYGVKD in the germline V gene. There are 14 residues in the CDR3. The V end was cut by 4 bases, the J end by 7 bases, with 14 bases between. The CDR3: CAISVGDKIQPQHF. For the CDR3, the DNA is TGTGCCATCAGTGTCGGGGACAAAATCCAGCCCCAGCATTTT.

This clone was counted once. The chain carries TRBV11-3 and TRBJ2-1; the match to TRBD2 covers 8 bases. Per germline, CDR1 SGHNT and CDR2 YENEEA. This CDR3 has 16 amino acids. The J segment lost 5 bases and the V segment lost 0 bases, leaving 6 bases of the junction unmatched. CDR3 sequence reads: CASSLDWGAGDNEQFF. CDR3 DNA sequence: TGTGCCAGCAGCTTAGATTGGGGAGCGGGGGACAATGAGCAGTTCTTC.

The chain has TRBV11-3 and TRBJ2-1; 9 nucleotides agree with TRBD2. Germline CDR1 reads SGHNT; CDR2 reads YENEEA. The CDR3 is made up of 12 amino acids. V gave up 3 bases and J gave up 9 bases; unmatched junction bases: 0. CDR3 in amino acids: CASSFSGGEQFF. The CDR3 bases are TGTGCCAGCAGCTTTAGCGGGGGTGAGCAGTTCTTC. Complete variable domain (other parts from reference TRBV11-3 and TRBJ2-1): EAGVVQSPRYKIIEKKQPVAFWCNPISGHNTLYWYLQNLGQGPELLIRYENEEAVDDSQLPKDRFSAERLKGVDSTLKIQPAELGDSAVYLCASSFSGGEQFFGPGTRLTVL.

The genes are TRBV3-1 (or the pseudogene TRBV3-2) and TRBJ1-1; TRBD1 is a possible D gene (6 bases). Germline CDR1 LGHDT, CDR2 YNNKEL (reference sequence). The CDR3 has 15 amino acids. With 5 bases removed from V and 1 base from J, the gap between germline ends came to 14 bases. The CDR3 DNA follows: TGTGCCAGCAGCAGCAGGGGCCCTCGGAACACTGAAGCTTTCTTT. This translates into CASSSRGPRNTEAFF.

The chain combines TRBV2 with TRBJ2-5, with 10 positions matching TRBD2. The germline V gene encodes CDR1 SNHLY and CDR2 FYNNEI. With V trimmed by 6 bases and J by 7 bases, 8 bases remained unmatched. CDR3 length: 14 residues. CDR3 loop: CASSPGTSDGTQYF. CDR3 DNA: TGTGCCAGCAGCCCCGGGACTAGCGACGGGACCCAGTACTTC. Based on the CDR3 plus reference TRBV2 and TRBJ2-5, the full variable domain is EPEVTQTPSHQVTQMGQEVILRCVPISNHLYFYWYRQILGQKVEFLVSFYNNEISEKSEIFDDQFSVERPDGSNFTLKIRSTKLEDSAMYFCASSPGTSDGTQYFGPGTRLLVL.

This chain connects TRBV12-1 to TRBJ1-4. TRBV12-1 is described as a pseudogene. The CDR3 runs 15 residues. The CDR3 is CASSSEGDTNEKLFF. CDR3 DNA sequence: TGTGCCAGCAGCTCCGAGGGAGATACTAATGAAAAACTGTTTTTT.

This sequence joins TRBV4-1 and TRBJ1-1; 9 nucleotides line up with TRBD1. Per the germline V gene, CDR1 is MGHRA and CDR2 is YSYEKL. The CDR3 runs 15 residues. The V and J ends lost 1 base and 8 bases, in that order; junction bases with no gene match: 8. CDR3 loop: CASSQALGQGREAFF. The CDR3 DNA reads TGCGCCAGCAGCCAAGCCTTGGGACAGGGCAGAGAAGCTTTCTTT.

This clone came up once. The chain couples TRBV27 to TRBJ1-6; no clear D gene. Germline V gives CDR1 MNHEY, CDR2 SMNVEV (reference sequence). This CDR3 is 12 amino acids long. V lost 5 bases and J lost 8, with 7 bases in between. For the CDR3, the DNA is TGTGCCAGCAGTCCGCAGGATTCACCCCTCCACTTT. This gives the protein CASSPQDSPLHF.

In this sample, this clone turned up once. The rearrangement joins TRBV9 to TRBJ2-3; D is unclear. Looked up from germline, CDR1 is SGDLS and CDR2 is YYNGEE. CDR3 length: 15 residues. The V gene lost 0 bases and the J gene lost 4 bases, with 12 bases spanning the gap. CDR3 sequence (DNA): TGTGCCAGCAGCGTAGATCTCAGTGTCGCAGATACGCAGTATTTT. The encoded protein is CASSVDLSVADTQYF.

The chain has TRBV19 and TRBJ1-2; 9 bases are shared with TRBD1. Germline assignment: CDR1 LNHDA and CDR2 SQIVND (reference sequence). The trim removed 5 bases at V and 9 bases at J, leaving 10 bases unmatched. The CDR3 has 14 residues. For the CDR3, the DNA is TGTGCCAGTAGTCTGGGACAGGGAGTATATAGCTACACCTTC. Translating gives CASSLGQGVYSYTF.

The J gene is TRBJ2-1, the V gene TRBV28; 13 bases agree with TRBD2. Germline CDR1 is MDHEN and CDR2 is SYDVKM. The CDR3 is 16 amino acids. V was clipped by 5 bases and J by 5 bases; unmatched bases: 6. CDR3 protein: CASSPPGLAGNNEQFF. The CDR3 nucleotides read TGTGCCAGCAGTCCCCCGGGACTAGCGGGGAACAATGAGCAGTTCTTC. The full variable domain, with the rest looked up from reference TRBV28 and TRBJ2-1, is DVKVTQSSRYLVKRTGEKVFLECVQDMDHENMFWYRQDPGLGLRLIYFSYDVKMKEKGDIPEGYSVSREKKERFSLILESASTNQTSMYLCASSPPGLAGNNEQFFGPGTRLTVL.

The chain employs TRBV11-2 and TRBJ2-6; perhaps TRBD1 as D (5 bases). The CDR3 runs to 16 residues. Germline V gene data show CDR1 as SGHAT and CDR2 as FQNNGV. Trimming took off 2 bases at V and 6 bases at J, with 14 bases between the two ends. The CDR3 sequence is CASSLFQGTVANVLTF. In nucleotides, the CDR3 is TGTGCCAGCAGCTTATTTCAGGGCACAGTGGCCAACGTCCTGACTTTC.